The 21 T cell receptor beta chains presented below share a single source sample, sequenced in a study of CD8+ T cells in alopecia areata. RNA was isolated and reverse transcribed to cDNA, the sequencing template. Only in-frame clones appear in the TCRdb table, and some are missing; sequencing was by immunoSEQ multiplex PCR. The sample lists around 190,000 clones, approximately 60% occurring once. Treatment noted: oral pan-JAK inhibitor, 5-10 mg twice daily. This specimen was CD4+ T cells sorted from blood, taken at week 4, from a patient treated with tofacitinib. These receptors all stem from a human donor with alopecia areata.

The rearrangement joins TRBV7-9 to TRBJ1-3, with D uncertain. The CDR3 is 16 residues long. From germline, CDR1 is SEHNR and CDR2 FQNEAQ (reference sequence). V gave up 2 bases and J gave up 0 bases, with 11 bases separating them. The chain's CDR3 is CASSLRQALSGNTIYF. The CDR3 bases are TGTGCCAGCAGCTTAAGGCAGGCGCTCTCTGGAAACACCATATATTTT.

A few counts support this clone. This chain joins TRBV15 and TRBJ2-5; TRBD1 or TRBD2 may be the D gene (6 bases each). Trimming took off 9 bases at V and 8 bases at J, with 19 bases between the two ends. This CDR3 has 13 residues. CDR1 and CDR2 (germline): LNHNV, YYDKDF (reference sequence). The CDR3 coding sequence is TGTGCCACGGGGGCTCCTACGGGGGAAACCCAGTACTTC. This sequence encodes CATGAPTGETQYF.

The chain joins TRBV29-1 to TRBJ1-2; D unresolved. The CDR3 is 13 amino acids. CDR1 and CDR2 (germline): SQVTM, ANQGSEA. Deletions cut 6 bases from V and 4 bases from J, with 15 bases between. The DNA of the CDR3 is TGCAGCGTCCCTGGGCCCGGAGGCTATGGCTACACCTTC. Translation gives CSVPGPGGYGYTF.

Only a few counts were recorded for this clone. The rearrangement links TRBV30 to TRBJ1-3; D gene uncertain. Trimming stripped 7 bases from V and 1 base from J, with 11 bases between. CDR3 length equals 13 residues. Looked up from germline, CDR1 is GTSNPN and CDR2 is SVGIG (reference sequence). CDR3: CASWAASGNTIYF. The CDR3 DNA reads TGTGCCTCTTGGGCCGCTTCTGGAAACACCATATATTTT. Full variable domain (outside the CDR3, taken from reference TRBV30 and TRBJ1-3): SQTIHQWPATLVQPVGSPLSLECTVEGTSNPNLYWYRQAAGRGLQLLFYSVGIGQISSEVPQNLSASRPQDRQFILSSKKLLLSDSGFYLCASWAASGNTIYFGEGSWLTVV.

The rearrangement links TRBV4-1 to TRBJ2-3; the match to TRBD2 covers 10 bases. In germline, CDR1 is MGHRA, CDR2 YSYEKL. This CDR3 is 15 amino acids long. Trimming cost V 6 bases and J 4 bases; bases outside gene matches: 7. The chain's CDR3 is CASRPGAGGADTQYF. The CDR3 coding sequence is TGCGCCAGCAGACCAGGAGCGGGAGGGGCAGATACGCAGTATTTT.

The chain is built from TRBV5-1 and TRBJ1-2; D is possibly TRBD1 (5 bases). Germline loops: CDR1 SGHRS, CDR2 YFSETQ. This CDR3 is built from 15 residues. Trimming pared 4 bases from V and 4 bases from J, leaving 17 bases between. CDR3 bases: TGCGCCAGCAGCGGGCCGGGACTGACTTCCTATGGCTACACCTTC. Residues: CASSGPGLTSYGYTF.

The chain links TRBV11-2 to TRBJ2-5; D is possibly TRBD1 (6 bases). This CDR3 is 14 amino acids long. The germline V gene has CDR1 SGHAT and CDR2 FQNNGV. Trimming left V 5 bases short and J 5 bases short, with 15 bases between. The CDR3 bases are TGTGCCAGCAGCCCAAAACAGGGTCGGGAGACCCAGTACTTC. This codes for CASSPKQGRETQYF.

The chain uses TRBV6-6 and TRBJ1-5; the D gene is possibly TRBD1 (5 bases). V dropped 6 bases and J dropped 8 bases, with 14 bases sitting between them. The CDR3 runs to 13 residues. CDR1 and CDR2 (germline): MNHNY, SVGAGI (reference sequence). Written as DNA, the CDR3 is TGTGCCAGCAGCGAAGACAGTAGCGAGCCCCAGCATTTT. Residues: CASSEDSSEPQHF.

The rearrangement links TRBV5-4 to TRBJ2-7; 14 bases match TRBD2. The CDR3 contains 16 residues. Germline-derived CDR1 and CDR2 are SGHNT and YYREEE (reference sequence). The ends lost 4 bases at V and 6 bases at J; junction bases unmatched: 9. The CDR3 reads CASSPGRGLAGVEQYF. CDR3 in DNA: TGTGCCAGCAGCCCTGGGCGGGGACTAGCGGGAGTCGAGCAGTACTTC.

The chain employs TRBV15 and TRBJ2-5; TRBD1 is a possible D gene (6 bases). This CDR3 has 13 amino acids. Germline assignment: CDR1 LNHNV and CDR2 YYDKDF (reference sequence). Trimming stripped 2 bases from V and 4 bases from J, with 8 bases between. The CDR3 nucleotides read TGTGCCACCAGCAGAACAGGGTTAGAGACCCAGTACTTC. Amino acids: CATSRTGLETQYF.

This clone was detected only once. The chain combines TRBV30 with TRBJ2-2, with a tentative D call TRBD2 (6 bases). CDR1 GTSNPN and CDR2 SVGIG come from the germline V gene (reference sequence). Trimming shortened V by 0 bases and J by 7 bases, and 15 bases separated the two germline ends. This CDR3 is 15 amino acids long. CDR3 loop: CAWSVLRLGNGELFF. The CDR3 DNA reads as TGTGCCTGGAGTGTACTAAGACTAGGAAACGGGGAGCTGTTTTTT.

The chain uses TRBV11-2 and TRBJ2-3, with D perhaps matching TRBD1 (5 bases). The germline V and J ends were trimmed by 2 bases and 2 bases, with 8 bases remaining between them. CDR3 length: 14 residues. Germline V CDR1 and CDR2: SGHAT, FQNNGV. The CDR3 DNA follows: TGTGCCAGCAGCTTAACCAGGGCCACAGATACGCAGTATTTT. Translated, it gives CASSLTRATDTQYF.

The CDR3 region has the DNA TGTGCCAGCACTGCGGGGTCGAACACCGGGGAGCTGTTTTTT. Amino acid sequence: CASTAGSNTGELFF. The V gene is TRBV11-2, the J gene TRBJ2-2; D is perhaps TRBD2 (6 bases). V lost 7 bases to trimming and J lost 0 bases, with 9 bases between them. Germline V gene lookup returns CDR1 SGHAT and CDR2 FQNNGV. CDR3 size: 14 residues.

The chain's CDR3 is CASRPTGDYTF. DNA for the CDR3: TGTGCCAGCAGACCGACAGGGGACTACACCTTC. The genes are TRBV2 and TRBJ1-2, with 8 bases aligning to TRBD1. Trimming took 6 bases from V and 10 from J; bases not matched to a gene: 4. Germline CDR1 SNHLY, CDR2 FYNNEI. The CDR3 runs to 11 residues.

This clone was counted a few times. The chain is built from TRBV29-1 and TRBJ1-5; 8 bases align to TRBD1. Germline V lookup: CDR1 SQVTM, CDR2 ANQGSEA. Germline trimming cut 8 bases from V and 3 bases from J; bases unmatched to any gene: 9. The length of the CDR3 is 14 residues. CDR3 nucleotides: TGCAGCTTTCAGACAGGGGACGACAATCAGCCCCAGCATTTT. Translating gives CSFQTGDDNQPQHF.

The CDR3 DNA sequence: TGTGCCAGCAGTTTATCGGCAGGGTATGGCTACACCTTC. Its protein is CASSLSAGYGYTF. V and J are TRBV27 and TRBJ1-2, with D possibly being TRBD1 (5 bases). Germline assignment: CDR1 MNHEY and CDR2 SMNVEV (reference sequence). V lost 0 bases, J lost 5 bases, and 7 bases lay in between. The length of the CDR3 is 13 residues.

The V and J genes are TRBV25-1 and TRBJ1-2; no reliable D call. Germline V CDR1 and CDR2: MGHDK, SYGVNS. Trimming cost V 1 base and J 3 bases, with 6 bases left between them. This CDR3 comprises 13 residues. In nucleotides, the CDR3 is TGTGCCAGCAGTGAATCCCCCTACTATGGCTACACCTTC. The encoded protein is CASSESPYYGYTF.

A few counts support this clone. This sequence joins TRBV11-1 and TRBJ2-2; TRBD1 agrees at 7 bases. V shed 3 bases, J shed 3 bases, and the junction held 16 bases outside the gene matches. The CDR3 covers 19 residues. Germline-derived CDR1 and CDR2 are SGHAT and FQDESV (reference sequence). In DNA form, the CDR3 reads TGTGCCAGCAGCTTGGCCTACGGGACAGCCCGGCTGCACACCGGGGAGCTGTTTTTT. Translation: CASSLAYGTARLHTGELFF.

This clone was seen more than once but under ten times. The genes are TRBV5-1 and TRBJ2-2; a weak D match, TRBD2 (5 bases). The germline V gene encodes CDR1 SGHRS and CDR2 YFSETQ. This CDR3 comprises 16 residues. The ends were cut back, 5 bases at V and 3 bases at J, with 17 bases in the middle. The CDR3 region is CASSPLTGRDTGELFF. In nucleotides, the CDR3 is TGCGCCAGCAGTCCTCTGACGGGAAGGGACACCGGGGAGCTGTTTTTT. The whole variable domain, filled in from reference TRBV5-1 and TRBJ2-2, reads KAGVTQTPRYLIKTRGQQVTLSCSPISGHRSVSWYQQTPGQGLQFLFEYFSETQRNKGNFPGRFSGRQFSNSRSEMNVSTLELGDSALYLCASSPLTGRDTGELFFGEGSRLTVL.

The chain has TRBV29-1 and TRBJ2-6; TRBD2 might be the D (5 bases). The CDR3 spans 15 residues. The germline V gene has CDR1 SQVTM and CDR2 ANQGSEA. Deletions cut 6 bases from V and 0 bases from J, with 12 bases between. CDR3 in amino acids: CSVATAGSGANVLTF. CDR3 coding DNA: TGCAGCGTCGCCACGGCGGGCTCTGGGGCCAACGTCCTGACTTTC.

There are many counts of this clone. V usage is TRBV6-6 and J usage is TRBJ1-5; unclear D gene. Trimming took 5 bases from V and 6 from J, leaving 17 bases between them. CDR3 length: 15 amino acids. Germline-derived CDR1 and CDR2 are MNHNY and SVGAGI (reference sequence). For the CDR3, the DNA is TGTGCCAGCAGTCGAGGGCCCCGGTGGGGTCAGCCCCAGCATTTT. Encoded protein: CASSRGPRWGQPQHF.